This T cell receptor (beta chain) came from a study of blood T cell repertoires in COVID-19. Study context: The United States, Italy and Spain provided the acute and convalescent COVID-19 samples. T cells, B-cell-depleted T cells, or PBMCs supplied cDNA or gDNA.

Per the original data handling: For nucleated cells, counts were estimated from reference gene primer amplification. Generated by immunoSEQ multiplex PCR, the TCRdb table keeps only in-frame clones and is missing some. V and J calls and clone size follow that table, whereas D and trimming were derived from the DNA. Of approximately 120,000 clones listed, 92% are singletons. In this sample, this clone turned up once. The germline V gene encodes CDR1 MDHEN and CDR2 SYDVKM. The CDR3 is 13 residues long. The ends were cut back, 5 bases at V and 4 bases at J, with 9 bases in the middle. Seattle's cohort entered during active infection and was followed longitudinally.

Sequenced material: peripheral blood. The chain links TRBV28 to TRBJ1-5; no clear D. This TCR came from a man over 45 with COVID-19, enrolled during active disease. The CDR3 region is CASSRGRNQPQHF. CDR3 in DNA: TGTGCCAGCAGTCGCGGGCGTAATCAGCCCCAGCATTTT. Complete variable domain (other parts from reference TRBV28 and TRBJ1-5): DVKVTQSSRYLVKRTGEKVFLECVQDMDHENMFWYRQDPGLGLRLIYFSYDVKMKEKGDIPEGYSVSREKKERFSLILESASTNQTSMYLCASSRGRNQPQHFGDGTRLSIL.